This T cell receptor (beta chain) was sequenced during a study of blood T cell repertoires in COVID-19. At the level of the study: Specimens from acute and convalescent COVID-19 originated in the United States, Italy and Spain.

Per the original methods: For nucleated cells, counts were estimated from reference gene primer amplification. Data came from immunoSEQ multiplex PCR; TCRdb stores just in-frame clones and leaves some out. Clonal size and the V and J genes are those of that table, whereas D and trimming came from the DNA. The table records under 450,000 clones, 80% to 90% of them present only once. Trimming cost V 5 bases and J 5 bases, with 13 bases left between them. Germline CDR1 is SGHTA and CDR2 is FQGTGA. The CDR3 runs 15 residues. Seattle's cohort entered during active infection and was followed longitudinally.

The chain combines TRBV7-3 with TRBJ1-6; TRBD1 is a possible D gene (5 bases). Input material: peripheral blood. The source of this sequence is a woman aged 60-75 years with COVID-19, enrolled during active disease. The CDR3 coding sequence is TGTGCCAGCAGCCTCTTATCAGGGAATAATTCACCCCTCCACTTT. Protein: CASSLLSGNNSPLHF.